The 32 T cell receptor beta chains reported below all come from one sample, sequenced in a study of PD-L1 blockade in urothelial cancer. The repertoire was sequenced with immunoSEQ multiplex PCR; TCRdb's copy has only in-frame clones and lacks some. The table includes about 82,000 clones, roughly 87% detected once. The material was PBMCs, obtained around atezolizumab (anti-PD-L1) treatment. Receptors originate from a woman in her 70s with urothelial cancer.

This CDR3 reads CASSENVGGKETQYF. CDR3 DNA sequence: TGTGCCAGCAGTGAAAACGTGGGGGGGAAAGAGACCCAGTACTTC. V usage is TRBV6-1 and J usage is TRBJ2-5; 7 bases line up with TRBD2. The germline gives CDR1 MNHNS, CDR2 SASEGT. Germline trimming cut 2 bases from V and 3 bases from J; bases unmatched to any gene: 6. The CDR3 extends over 15 amino acids.

The genes are TRBV11-3 and TRBJ2-7, with unresolved D. Germline lookup yields CDR1 SGHNT and CDR2 YENEEA. Trimming shortened V by 1 base and J by 1 base, and 5 bases separated the two germline ends. The CDR3 is made up of 13 amino acids. This CDR3 is CASSLGESYEQYF. The CDR3 region has the DNA TGTGCCAGCAGCTTAGGAGAGTCCTACGAGCAGTACTTC.

V and J are TRBV5-4 and TRBJ1-4; TRBD1 aligns across 7 bases. The CDR3 contains 15 residues. After removal of 0 bases from V and 8 bases from J, the junction contained 7 bases not matched to a gene. Germline V gene sequence: CDR1 SGHNT, CDR2 YYREEE (reference sequence). The CDR3 DNA reads TGTGCCAGCAGCTTGGGACAGGGTGCTTCGGAAAAACTGTTTTTT. Protein product: CASSLGQGASEKLFF.

The rearrangement links TRBV10-3 to TRBJ1-5, with 7 positions matching TRBD1. V lost 7 bases and J lost 4; bases outside the gene matches: 4. The germline CDR1 and CDR2 sequences are ENHRY and SYGVKD. The CDR3 spans 13 residues. CDR3 DNA sequence: TGTGCCATCACCCGGGACAGTAATCAGCCCCAGCATTTT. This gives the protein CAITRDSNQPQHF.

This chain joins TRBV5-1 and TRBJ2-5; 10 bases fit TRBD2. With V trimmed by 5 bases and J by 4 bases, 11 bases remained unmatched. Germline CDR1 reads SGHRS; CDR2 reads YFSETQ. The CDR3 loop spans 16 amino acids. The CDR3 loop reads CASRQREGLTSETQYF. In DNA, the CDR3 is TGCGCCAGCAGACAGCGGGAGGGCCTGACATCAGAGACCCAGTACTTC.

This chain connects TRBV28 to TRBJ1-2, with D possibly being TRBD1 (5 bases). This CDR3 spans 15 amino acids. Germline CDR1 is MDHEN and CDR2 is SYDVKM. Trimming stripped 2 bases from V and 4 bases from J, with 14 bases between. The CDR3 region has the DNA TGTGCCAGCAGTTTAGGGGGGGTGGCGTCCTATGGCTACACCTTC. This translates into CASSLGGVASYGYTF.

The chain uses TRBV19 and TRBJ2-1; 8 bases fit TRBD2. J was trimmed by 6 bases and V by 2 bases; bases with no gene match: 9. In germline, CDR1 is LNHDA, CDR2 SQIVND (reference sequence). The CDR3 contains 16 residues. CDR3 sequence reads: CASSIRLGSGGNEQFF. The CDR3, as DNA: TGTGCCAGTAGTATAAGGTTGGGGAGCGGGGGCAATGAGCAGTTCTTC.

J is TRBJ2-4 and V is TRBV6-5, with 9 bases matching TRBD2. The CDR3 sequence is 15 residues long. From germline, CDR1 is MNHEY and CDR2 SVGAGI. With V trimmed by 6 bases and J by 1 base, 4 bases remained unmatched. The CDR3 sequence is CASRSSGEAKNIQYF. The CDR3 DNA follows: TGTGCCAGCAGATCTAGCGGGGAGGCCAAAAACATTCAGTACTTC.

The chain uses TRBV9 and TRBJ2-1; 11 nucleotides agree with TRBD2. Germline V gives CDR1 SGDLS, CDR2 YYNGEE. V shed 1 base and J 2 bases; nucleotides not matched to a gene: 5. CDR3 length: 17 amino acids. As DNA, the CDR3 is TGTGCCAGCAGCGTAAGGCCTAGCGGGAGGACCTACAATGAGCAGTTCTTC. Its translation is CASSVRPSGRTYNEQFF.

The gene calls are TRBV18 and TRBJ1-5; maybe TRBD1 (6 bases). V was trimmed by 3 bases and J by 3 bases, leaving 12 bases between them. The CDR3 length is 15 residues. The V gene's germline CDR1 is KGHSH and CDR2 LQKENI. For the CDR3, the DNA is TGTGCCAGCTCACCCTCGACAGGCCACAATCAGCCCCAGCATTTT. This encodes CASSPSTGHNQPQHF.

This clone was picked up many times. The V call is TRBV18, the J call TRBJ1-2; TRBD1 aligns across 8 bases. Germline V gives CDR1 KGHSH, CDR2 LQKENI. V shed 4 bases, J shed 8 bases, and the junction held 15 bases outside the gene matches. The CDR3 has 16 residues. CDR3 sequence (DNA): TGTGCCAGCTCACTTCAAGCCTCCGGGACAGGCGAAGGCTACACCTTC. Translated, it gives CASSLQASGTGEGYTF. The complete variable domain, with remaining parts taken from reference TRBV18 and TRBJ1-2, reads NAGVMQNPRHLVRRRGQEARLRCSPMKGHSHVYWYRQLPEEGLKFMVYLQKENIIDESGMPKERFSAEFPKEGPSILRIQQVVRGDSAAYFCASSLQASGTGEGYTFGSGTRLTVV.

On this clone itself: This same CDR3 is encoded by further DNA sequences in the sample. V usage is TRBV2 and J usage is TRBJ2-7; a weak D match, TRBD2 (6 bases). Trimming cost V 6 bases and J 1 base, with 7 bases left between them. There are 12 residues in the CDR3. Germline assignment: CDR1 SNHLY and CDR2 FYNNEI. CDR3 sequence reads: CASRGGSYEQYF. The CDR3 DNA follows: TGTGCCAGCAGGGGGGGTTCCTACGAGCAGTACTTC.

This chain joins TRBV28 and TRBJ1-1; 10 nucleotides align to TRBD1. Germline loops: CDR1 MDHEN, CDR2 SYDVKM. V shed 4 bases, J shed 4 bases, and the junction held 3 bases outside the gene matches. The CDR3 extends over 14 amino acids. The chain's CDR3 is CASSYRTGGTEAFF. The CDR3 nucleotides read TGTGCCAGCAGTTATAGGACAGGGGGCACTGAAGCTTTCTTT.

This rearrangement joins TRBV30 to TRBJ2-7; TRBD2 matches at 10 bases. Trimming at V came to 0 bases and at J to 2 bases, leaving 4 bases not matched to a gene. This CDR3 comprises 15 residues. Germline V lookup: CDR1 GTSNPN, CDR2 SVGIG (reference sequence). CDR3: CAWSVGLAVTYEQYF. Written as DNA, the CDR3 is TGTGCCTGGAGTGTTGGACTAGCGGTAACCTACGAGCAGTACTTC.

The chain joins TRBV15 to TRBJ1-3; D call uncertain. V dropped 3 bases and J dropped 0 bases, with 9 bases sitting between them. The CDR3 runs to 15 residues. Germline loops: CDR1 LNHNV, CDR2 YYDKDF (reference sequence). The DNA of the CDR3 is TGTGCCACCAGCAGGCGGTCTACCTCTGGAAACACCATATATTTT. It yields the protein CATSRRSTSGNTIYF.

In its sample, this clone was seen a few times. The chain links TRBV12-5 to TRBJ1-1; 7 bases map to TRBD1. Germline trimming cut 6 bases from V and 1 base from J; bases unmatched to any gene: 8. The CDR3 has 15 amino acids. Germline V CDR1 and CDR2: LGHNT, FRNRAP. The CDR3, as DNA: TGTGCTAGTGGGAAGACAGGGTGGGGGAACACTGAAGCTTTCTTT. It encodes CASGKTGWGNTEAFF.

This clone was seen a single time. The chain recombines TRBV4-1 with TRBJ2-7; D possibly corresponds to TRBD2 (5 bases). The germline V gene encodes CDR1 MGHRA and CDR2 YSYEKL. This CDR3 has 14 amino acids. The germline V and J ends were trimmed by 4 bases and 6 bases, with 16 bases remaining between them. The CDR3 nucleotides are TGCGCCAGCAGCCCCGCGTACGGCGGGTCCGAGCAGTACTTC. Encoded protein: CASSPAYGGSEQYF.

The chain employs TRBV5-1 and TRBJ1-2; TRBD1 aligns across 9 bases. V was clipped by 3 bases and J by 7 bases; unmatched bases: 7. From germline, CDR1 is SGHRS and CDR2 YFSETQ. There are 14 residues in the CDR3. The CDR3 is CASSSGTGYAGYTF. In nucleotides, the CDR3 is TGCGCCAGCAGCTCCGGGACAGGGTATGCTGGCTACACCTTC. Full variable domain (outside the CDR3, taken from reference TRBV5-1 and TRBJ1-2): KAGVTQTPRYLIKTRGQQVTLSCSPISGHRSVSWYQQTPGQGLQFLFEYFSETQRNKGNFPGRFSGRQFSNSRSEMNVSTLELGDSALYLCASSSGTGYAGYTFGSGTRLTVV.

There are a few counts of this clone. The chain couples TRBV6-1 to TRBJ2-2; no reliable D call. The germline V gene encodes CDR1 MNHNS and CDR2 SASEGT. The CDR3 has 14 residues. The V end was cut by 5 bases, the J end by 2 bases, with 9 bases between. The CDR3 is CASSTNFNTGELFF. CDR3 DNA sequence: TGTGCCAGCAGTACAAATTTTAACACCGGGGAGCTGTTTTTT.

The chain combines TRBV7-6 with TRBJ1-6; D unresolved. Trimming left V 1 base short and J 3 bases short, with 7 bases between. This CDR3 contains 15 residues. Germline V lookup: CDR1 SGHVS, CDR2 FNYEAQ. The CDR3 loop reads CASSLEFSYNSPLHF. The CDR3 DNA follows: TGTGCCAGCAGCTTAGAATTCAGCTATAATTCACCCCTCCACTTT.

This chain links TRBV7-2 with TRBJ2-7; D might be TRBD2 (5 bases). The CDR3 covers 13 residues. The V gene's germline CDR1 is SGHTA and CDR2 FQGNSA. The V end lost 5 bases, the J end lost 4 bases, and 12 bases lay between the germline ends. The CDR3 DNA is TGTGCCAGCAGCCGCCCGGAGGCATACGAGCAGTACTTC. Translating gives CASSRPEAYEQYF.

DNA of the CDR3: TGTGCCATCAGTGAAAGGACTAGCGGGAGCTCCTACAATGAGCAGTTCTTC. This encodes CAISERTSGSSYNEQFF. The chain recombines TRBV10-3 with TRBJ2-1, with 13 bases identical to TRBD2. Germline V lookup: CDR1 ENHRY, CDR2 SYGVKD. Trimming removed 3 bases from V and 0 bases from J; junction bases left unmatched: 2. The CDR3 totals 17 residues.

V gene TRBV9 combines with J gene TRBJ2-6; maybe TRBD2 (5 bases). Germline assignment: CDR1 SGDLS and CDR2 YYNGEE. The V gene lost 4 bases and the J gene lost 4 bases, with 21 bases spanning the gap. The CDR3 runs 18 residues. CDR3 sequence: CASSLAVANGGGANVLTF. Written as DNA, the CDR3 is TGTGCCAGCAGCTTAGCAGTAGCAAACGGCGGGGGGGCCAACGTCCTGACTTTC.

CDR3 sequence reads: CASSEPPSGRYEQYF. The CDR3 coding sequence is TGCGCCAGCAGTGAGCCCCCTAGCGGGAGGTACGAGCAGTACTTC. The genes are TRBV10-2 and TRBJ2-7; 11 nucleotides match TRBD2. The CDR3 runs 15 residues. The junction had 4 bases not matched to a gene; V was cut back by 2 bases and J by 4 bases. Germline V gene data show CDR1 as WSHSY and CDR2 as SAAADI.

The genes are TRBV7-3 and TRBJ1-1; weak D call: TRBD1 (5 bases). CDR1 is SGHTA and CDR2 is FQGTGA in the germline V gene. The CDR3 is 16 amino acids. Trimming left V 5 bases short and J 4 bases short, with 20 bases between. The CDR3: CASSPNAGQPFTEAFF. CDR3 coding DNA: TGTGCCAGCAGCCCTAATGCGGGGCAGCCGTTCACTGAAGCTTTCTTT.

This chain joins TRBV19 and TRBJ2-1; 7 bases are shared with TRBD1. CDR3 size: 13 residues. Germline V lookup: CDR1 LNHDA, CDR2 SQIVND (reference sequence). The J segment lost 14 bases and the V segment lost 6 bases, leaving 13 bases of the junction unmatched. The CDR3 region is CASRVTGRGPEFF. In DNA form, the CDR3 reads TGTGCCAGTAGAGTGACAGGGAGAGGGCCGGAGTTCTTC.

This clone has just one count. This chain links TRBV14 with TRBJ1-2, with TRBD1 matching 12 bases. The CDR3 loop spans 15 amino acids. V was clipped by 9 bases and J by 8 bases; unmatched bases: 13. Germline V gives CDR1 SGHDN, CDR2 FVKESK. CDR3 nucleotide sequence: TGTGCCAGGACGGGACAGGGGGCCTCTTCTGGCGGCTACACCTTC. As protein: CARTGQGASSGGYTF.

V usage is TRBV5-1 and J usage is TRBJ2-3, with TRBD1 matching 8 bases. The CDR3 loop spans 15 amino acids. Germline CDR1 SGHRS, CDR2 YFSETQ. The J segment lost 2 bases and the V segment lost 4 bases, leaving 6 bases of the junction unmatched. The DNA of the CDR3 is TGCGCCAGCAGCCCCAGACAGGGGTACACAGATACGCAGTATTTT. Encoded protein: CASSPRQGYTDTQYF.

The rearrangement uses TRBV5-4 and TRBJ2-1, with TRBD1 identical over 9 bases. The junction had 18 bases not matched to a gene; V was cut back by 3 bases and J by 5 bases. The CDR3 runs 19 residues. In germline, CDR1 is SGHNT, CDR2 YYREEE (reference sequence). CDR3: CASSSGQGNIGLGDNEQFF. The DNA of the CDR3 is TGTGCCAGCAGCTCGGGACAGGGCAATATCGGACTAGGGGACAATGAGCAGTTCTTC.

J is TRBJ2-3 and V is TRBV10-3; 11 positions match TRBD2. Trimming removed 6 bases from V and 0 bases from J; junction bases left unmatched: 2. CDR3 length equals 15 residues. Germline V CDR1 and CDR2: ENHRY, SYGVKD. This CDR3 reads CAISPSGGSTDTQYF. The CDR3 DNA reads as TGTGCCATCAGCCCTAGCGGGGGGAGCACAGATACGCAGTATTTT.

The chain employs TRBV11-2 and TRBJ2-3; TRBD1 matches at 7 bases. CDR1 and CDR2 from the germline V gene are SGHAT and FQNNGV. There are 15 residues in the CDR3. Trimming took 1 base from V and 4 from J; bases not matched to a gene: 5. CDR3 DNA: TGTGCCAGCAGCTTAGCCACAGGGGTCTCAGATACGCAGTATTTT. This gives the protein CASSLATGVSDTQYF.

The rearrangement joins TRBV15 to TRBJ1-1; D is possibly TRBD1 (5 bases). CDR3 length: 15 residues. Looked up from germline, CDR1 is LNHNV and CDR2 is YYDKDF (reference sequence). Between the trimmed V and J ends, which lost 1 base and 0 bases, there was a span of 9 bases. CDR3 loop: CATSRGTTVNTEAFF. The CDR3 DNA follows: TGTGCCACCAGCAGAGGGACGACAGTGAACACTGAAGCTTTCTTT.